This is a list of T cell receptor beta chains from one sample in a study of glioma-infiltrating T cells. TCRdb independently ran MiXCR on the multiplex PCR reads; one entry per CDR3 protein. The table has fewer than 90,000 distinct CDR3 sequences, under 30% seen once. The sample taken for sequencing was glioma tissue, nonneoplastic brain tissue, or PBMCs (not recorded which). These receptors were taken from a human donor with low-grade glioma or glioblastoma, undergoing nonglioma brain surgery, or in good health (not recorded which). CDR3s include the opening cysteine and the closing phenylalanine or tryptophan. D genes are given only for firm matches. Size is omitted from some rows. Given values are once, few, many or a class for expanded clones.

V gene	clone size	J gene	D gene	CDR3 DNA	CDR3 protein
TRBV7-6	many	TRBJ2-3	-	TGTGCCAGCAGCCGGAACAGGAAGGAGACAGATACGCAGTATTTT	CASSRNRKETDTQYF
TRBV7-2	many	TRBJ2-3	TRBD2	TGTGCCAGCAGCTCACCCCGTCTACGGCTAGCGGGACCTAGCACAGATACGCAGTATTTT	CASSSPRLRLAGPSTDTQYF
TRBV19	many	TRBJ1-5	TRBD1	TGTGCCAGTAGTATAGGGACAGGCCCAAATCAGCCCCAGCATTTT	CASSIGTGPNQPQHF
TRBV25-1	few	TRBJ1-1	-	TGTGCCAGCAGTGAATCTCAGCACTACACTGAAGCTTTCTTT	CASSESQHYTEAFF
TRBV7-2	few	TRBJ2-7	-	TGTGCCAGCAGCCTGGGCTTTGACGGGGGCTACGAGCAGTACTTC	CASSLGFDGGYEQYF
TRBV24-1	-	TRBJ1-2	-	TGTGCCTCGAAACCGGGTCTCTATGGCTCCCCCTTC	CASKPGLYGSPF
TRBV20-1	-	TRBJ1-2	TRBD1	TGCAATGCTATTCTGGGGACAGGGGTTGGCTACACCTTC	CNAILGTGVGYTF
TRBV5-4	-	TRBJ2-1	TRBD1	TGTGCCAGCAGCACCGACAGGGTCAATGAGCAGTTCTTC	CASSTDRVNEQFF
TRBV18	many	TRBJ2-7	-	TGTGCCAGCTCACTTTTCGACCTTGAGCAGTACTTC	CASSLFDLEQYF
TRBV19	-	TRBJ1-2	-	TGTGCCAGTAGTACCCCCGTGCCGAACTATGGCTACACCTTC	CASSTPVPNYGYTF
TRBV25-1	many	TRBJ1-5	-	TGTGCCAGCACCATCAGAGGGAGGGGAAATCAGCCCCAGCATTTT	CASTIRGRGNQPQHF
TRBV3-1	-	TRBJ2-1	-	TGTGCCAGCAGCCAAGTAGGGGGGCCGGGCAATGAGCAGTTCTTC	CASSQVGGPGNEQFF
TRBV9	many	TRBJ2-3	-	TGTGCCAGCAGCGTTGGGAGTTTAGATACGCAGTATTTT	CASSVGSLDTQYF
TRBV5-1	many	TRBJ2-6	-	TGCGCCAGCAGCTCGAGGGGATCTGGGGCCAACGTCCTGACTTTC	CASSSRGSGANVLTF
TRBV11-2	-	TRBJ2-7	-	TGTGCCAGCAGCTTTGGAGCACTCTACGAGCAGTACTTC	CASSFGALYEQYF
TRBV4-1	few	TRBJ2-3	-	TGCGCCAGCAGCCGCCAAGAGATAGATACGCAGTATTTT	CASSRQEIDTQYF